This TCR beta chain was identified in a study of CD8+ T cells in alopecia areata. Notes on the study in general: Expanded CD8+ clones among the top 100, and scalp clonality, were significantly decreased by tofacitinib. Because of a solitary nonresponder, the connection of baseline CD8+ expansion to response stays uncertain. For lesional scalp, especially alopecia totalis/universalis, clonality was higher than in normal scalp.

The germline CDR1 and CDR2 sequences are LGHNA and YSLEER. V dropped 0 bases and J dropped 4 bases, with 12 bases sitting between them. The CDR3 covers 15 residues. Extraction of RNA preceded its reverse transcription into cDNA, which served as the sequencing template. The assay was immunoSEQ multiplex PCR, and TCRdb's table has in-frame clones only and misses some. The sample includes 90,000 or so clones, 44% seen only once; the top ten take roughly 18%. To note about this clone: Its antigen is not identified.

Specified treatment: oral pan-JAK inhibitor, 5-10 mg twice daily. Sorting of PBMCs yielded the CD4+ and CD8+ T cells. This receptor was identified in a human donor with alopecia areata. The chain carries TRBV4-3 and TRBJ1-2; D remains ambiguous. Sample: CD8+ T cells sorted from blood, taken at week 24, from a patient treated with tofacitinib. CDR3 protein: CASSQDWVVGYGYTF. As DNA, the CDR3 is TGCGCCAGCAGCCAAGATTGGGTGGTCGGCTATGGCTACACCTTC.